This T cell receptor beta chain is drawn from a study of T cell repertoires in cytomegalovirus infection. In the study overall: Matching HLA type and CMV infection were both indicated by public TCR beta signatures.

TCRdb re-called the reads through MiXCR, storing one row per CDR3 protein. Seen here are under 200,000 distinct CDR3 sequences, 17% observed once, and the top ten hold 15% to 20%. This clonotype was detected a few times. Its antigen remains unknown. General observations from the study: Of the TCR beta families, the public ones yielded a cumulative frequency that identified carriers of CMV plus the relevant HLA.

Sequenced sample: CD8+ T cells from PBMCs. The receptor's source is a human donor in good health (CMV status not recorded). Some clones in this sample may be carry-over from other donors' samples.

In DNA form, the CDR3 reads TGTGCCAGCAGCCCTTTTGCTAGCGGGGGAGTAAACACCGGGGAGCTGTTTTTT. Translating gives CASSPFASGGVNTGELFF. The chain has TRBV4-2 and TRBJ2-2; TRBD2 matches at 10 bases. V was clipped by 4 bases and J by 2 bases; unmatched bases: 10. Germline CDR1 reads LGHNA; CDR2 reads YNFKEQ. The CDR3 totals 18 residues.